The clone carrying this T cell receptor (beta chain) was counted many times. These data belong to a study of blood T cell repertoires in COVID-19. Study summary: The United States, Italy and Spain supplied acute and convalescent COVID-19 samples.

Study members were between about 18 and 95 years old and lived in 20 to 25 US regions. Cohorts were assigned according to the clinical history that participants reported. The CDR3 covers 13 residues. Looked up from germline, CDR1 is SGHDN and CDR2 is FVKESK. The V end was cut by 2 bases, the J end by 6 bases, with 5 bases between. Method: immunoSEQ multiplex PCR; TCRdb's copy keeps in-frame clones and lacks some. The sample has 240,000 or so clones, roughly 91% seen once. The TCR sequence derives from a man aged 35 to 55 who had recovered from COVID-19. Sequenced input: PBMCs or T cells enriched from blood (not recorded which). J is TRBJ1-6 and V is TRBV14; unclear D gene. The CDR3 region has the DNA TGTGCCAGCAGCCAACTAAGTAATTCACCCCTCCACTTT. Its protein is CASSQLSNSPLHF.